The 17 T cell receptor beta chains below all came from one sample that was sequenced in a study of glioma-infiltrating T cells. TCR alpha and beta CDR3 regions were amplified from RNA using iRepertoire nested multiplex PCR. TCRdb called the multiplex PCR reads again in MiXCR, with one record for every CDR3 protein. In the table there are about 180,000 distinct CDR3 sequences, around 40% of which are singletons. The sequenced sample was glioma tissue, nonneoplastic brain tissue, or PBMCs (not recorded which). These receptors all come from a human donor with low-grade glioma or glioblastoma, undergoing nonglioma brain surgery, or in good health (not recorded which).

With respect to this clonotype: A much more abundant neighbour one base away suggests this may be a read error. The chain recombines TRBV7-2 with TRBJ2-3; possibly TRBD1 for D (6 bases). The CDR3 sequence is 12 residues long. Germline CDR1 SGHTA, CDR2 FQGNSA. The CDR3 spells CASSPQGDTKYF. CDR3 nucleotide sequence: TGTGCCAGCAGCCCACAGGGAGATACGAAGTATTTT.

At least ten counts were recorded for this clonotype. This chain uses TRBV12-3 or TRBV12-4 with TRBJ1-5, with 9 bases aligning to TRBD1. The CDR3 spans 15 residues. V shed 6 bases and J 4 bases; nucleotides not matched to a gene: 7. As DNA, the CDR3 is TGTGCCAGCAGATACGGGACAGGGTTTAATCAGCCCCAGCATTTT. This codes for CASRYGTGFNQPQHF.

This clonotype was detected only a few times. The genes are TRBV2 and TRBJ2-2; possible D gene TRBD1, 6 bases. Trimming left V 5 bases short and J 0 bases short, with 10 bases between. The CDR3 totals 15 residues. Looked up from germline, CDR1 is SNHLY and CDR2 is FYNNEI. CDR3 loop: CASSRDTANTGELFF. The CDR3 DNA sequence: TGTGCCAGCAGTCGGGACACCGCGAACACCGGGGAGCTGTTTTTT. The full variable domain, with the rest looked up from reference TRBV2 and TRBJ2-2, is EPEVTQTPSHQVTQMGQEVILRCVPISNHLYFYWYRQILGQKVEFLVSFYNNEISEKSEIFDDQFSVERPDGSNFTLKIRSTKLEDSAMYFCASSRDTANTGELFFGEGSRLTVL.

Points on this clonotype: Being one base from a much bigger clone, this may be a read error. This sequence joins TRBV6-2 or TRBV6-3 and TRBJ2-2; D ambiguous. Germline V gene sequence: CDR1 MNHEY, CDR2 SVGEGT. Deletions cut 4 bases from V and 4 bases from J, with 13 bases between. CDR3 length: 15 residues. This CDR3 reads CASSLRPQSTGELFF. The CDR3 DNA is TGTGCCAGCAGTTTGAGACCTCAGAGCACCGGGGAGCTGTTTTTT.

The DNA of the CDR3 is TGTGCCAGCAGTCCTTCGACAGGGAGTAAGCCCCAGCATTTT. It is translated as CASSPSTGSKPQHF. The chain recombines TRBV6-6 with TRBJ1-5, with 7 bases lining up with TRBD1. CDR1 is MNHNY and CDR2 is SVGAGI in the germline V gene (reference sequence). The trim removed 5 bases at V and 8 bases at J, leaving 9 bases unmatched. The CDR3 is 14 residues long.

This chain joins TRBV12-3 or TRBV12-4 and TRBJ1-4; possible D gene TRBD1, 6 bases. This CDR3 is 15 amino acids long. V was pared by 5 bases and J by 4 bases, with 14 bases between. CDR3 region: CASSAAQGLNEKLFF. DNA for the CDR3: TGTGCCAGCAGTGCCGCACAGGGACTTAATGAAAAACTGTTTTTT.

The chain carries TRBV11-2 and TRBJ2-5; D is possibly TRBD1 (6 bases). Germline V gene sequence: CDR1 SGHAT, CDR2 FQNNGV. V lost 5 bases to trimming and J lost 1 base, with 14 bases between them. The CDR3 has 15 amino acids. CDR3 sequence (DNA): TGTGCCAGCAGCCCAGGGACAATGATCCAAGAGACCCAGTACTTC. It codes for CASSPGTMIQETQYF. Variable domain in full (rest from reference TRBV11-2 and TRBJ2-5): EAGVAQSPRYKIIEKRQSVAFWCNPISGHATLYWYQQILGQGPKLLIQFQNNGVVDDSQLPKDRFSAERLKGVDSTLKIQPAKLEDSAVYLCASSPGTMIQETQYFGPGTRLLVL.

The CDR3 loop reads CASSPPVLAGGYEQYF. CDR3 coding DNA: TGTGCCAGCAGTCCCCCGGTGCTAGCGGGAGGTTACGAGCAGTACTTC. The chain has TRBV28 and TRBJ2-7, with 11 bases fitting TRBD2. V was pared by 5 bases and J by 4 bases, with 10 bases of the junction left unmatched. From germline, CDR1 is MDHEN and CDR2 SYDVKM. The length of the CDR3 is 16 residues.

This clonotype was recorded only once. The chain uses TRBV19 and TRBJ2-7, with 9 nucleotides matching TRBD1. The junction had 4 bases not matched to a gene; V was cut back by 9 bases and J by 7 bases. The CDR3 totals 11 residues. Germline V gives CDR1 LNHDA, CDR2 SQIVND (reference sequence). CDR3 loop: CASRTGEEQYF. CDR3 DNA sequence: TGTGCCAGCCGGACAGGGGAAGAGCAGTACTTC.

The V and J genes are TRBV6-2 or TRBV6-3 and TRBJ2-3, with 14 bases lining up with TRBD2. There are 15 residues in the CDR3. The J segment lost 11 bases and the V segment lost 6 bases, leaving 10 bases of the junction unmatched. Looked up from germline, CDR1 is MNHEY and CDR2 is SVGEGT. The CDR3 here is CASRGLAGVSHKQYF. The CDR3 bases are TGTGCCAGCAGGGGACTAGCGGGAGTTAGTCATAAGCAGTATTTT.

Turning to this clonotype: One junction end disagrees with the germline gene, perhaps due to a read error. This chain links TRBV6-2 or TRBV6-3 with TRBJ1-5; the D gene is possibly TRBD1 (6 bases). The germline V gene has CDR1 MNHEY and CDR2 SVGEGT. This CDR3 region has 18 residues. The CDR3 loop is CASSHDPSVVRGNQPHHF. CDR3 bases: TGTGCCAGCAGCCACGACCCATCGGTCGTCAGGGGAAATCAGCCCCATCATTTT.

In regard to this clonotype: This may arise from a read error, as a much more abundant clone is one base away. The chain joins TRBV28 to TRBJ2-7; D not certain. The germline V and J ends were trimmed by 6 bases and 0 bases, with 9 bases remaining between them. The CDR3 has 13 amino acids. Germline V lookup: CDR1 MDHEN, CDR2 SYDVKM. The CDR3 bases are TGTGCCAGCAGCCAGCCGAGCTCCTACGAGCAGTACTTC. Translated: CASSQPSSYEQYF.

V is TRBV6-2 or TRBV6-3 and J is TRBJ2-1; a weak D match, TRBD1 (5 bases). There are 15 residues in the CDR3. V shed 10 bases and J shed 7 bases, with 23 bases lying between them. The germline CDR1 and CDR2 sequences are MNHEY and SVGEGT. The DNA of the CDR3 is TGTGCCACCCAAACGACCGTGACAGTAATGAATGAGCAGTTCTTC. Its protein is CATQTTVTVMNEQFF.

This chain uses TRBV6-9 with TRBJ2-2, with 8 bases that match TRBD1. CDR1 is MNHGY, CDR2 SVAAGI, per germline. The CDR3 runs 14 residues. With 4 bases clipped from V and 3 bases from J, the junction kept 1 base outside the gene matches. The CDR3 DNA follows: TGTGCCAGCAGTTTGGGACAGGACACCGGGGAGCTGTTTTTT. It encodes CASSLGQDTGELFF.

Remarks on this clonotype: Possible read error: a much larger clone is one base away. V gene TRBV7-9 combines with J gene TRBJ2-3; TRBD2 aligns across 13 bases. CDR1 is SEHNR and CDR2 is FQNEAQ in the germline V gene (reference sequence). The CDR3 is 13 residues long. The DNA of the CDR3 is TGTGCCAGCAGCGGACTAGCGGGAGATGCGCAGTATTTT. Its translation is CASSGLAGDAQYF. The complete variable domain, with remaining parts taken from reference TRBV7-9 and TRBJ2-3, reads DTGVSQNPRHKITKRGQNVTFRCDPISEHNRLYWYRQTLGQGPEFLTYFQNEAQLEKSRLLSDRFSAERPKGSFSTLEIQRTEQGDSAMYLCASSGLAGDAQYFGPGTRLTVL.

Details on this clonotype: A much bigger clone sits one base away, suggesting this may be a read error. This rearrangement joins TRBV10-3 to TRBJ1-2, with no clear D. CDR3 length equals 15 residues. Germline V gene lookup returns CDR1 ENHRY and CDR2 SYGVKD. The CDR3 region has the DNA TGTGCCATCAGTGAGGGTGTAGGGCTTGGCTATGGCTACGCCTTC. Translating gives CAISEGVGLGYGYAF.

There are many counts of this clonotype. This chain uses TRBV20-1 with TRBJ2-1, with D unclear. Germline V gives CDR1 DFQATT, CDR2 SNEGSKA (reference sequence). The CDR3 extends over 15 amino acids. V lost 3 bases, J lost 0 bases, and 12 bases lay in between. The CDR3 DNA follows: TGCAGTGCTAGGGGTGCGGCTCCCTCCTACAATGAGCAGTTCTTC. Its protein product is CSARGAAPSYNEQFF.